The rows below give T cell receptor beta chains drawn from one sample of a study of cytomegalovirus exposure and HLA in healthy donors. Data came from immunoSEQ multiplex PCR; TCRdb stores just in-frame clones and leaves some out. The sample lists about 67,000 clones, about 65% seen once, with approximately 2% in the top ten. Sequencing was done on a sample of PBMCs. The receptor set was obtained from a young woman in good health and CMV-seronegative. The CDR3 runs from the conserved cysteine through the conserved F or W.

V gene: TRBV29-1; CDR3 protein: CSVSGGRGTEAFF
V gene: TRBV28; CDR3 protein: CRRGGYTETQYF
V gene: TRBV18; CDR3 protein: CASSPSTGRNTEAFF
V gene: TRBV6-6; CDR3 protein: CASSRRGRSTYEQYF
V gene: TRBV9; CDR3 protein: CASSVGQGIAYEQYF
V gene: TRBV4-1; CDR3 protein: CASSQDRDRSNEKLFF
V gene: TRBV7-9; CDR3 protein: CASSWAYGYTF
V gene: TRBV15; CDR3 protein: CATSKGLYNYEQYF
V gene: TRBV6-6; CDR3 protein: CASKPGYDQPQHF
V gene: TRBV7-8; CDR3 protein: CASSLASAGELFF
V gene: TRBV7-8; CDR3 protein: CASSLGATEAFF
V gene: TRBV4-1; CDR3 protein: CASRLRAGGILYGYTF